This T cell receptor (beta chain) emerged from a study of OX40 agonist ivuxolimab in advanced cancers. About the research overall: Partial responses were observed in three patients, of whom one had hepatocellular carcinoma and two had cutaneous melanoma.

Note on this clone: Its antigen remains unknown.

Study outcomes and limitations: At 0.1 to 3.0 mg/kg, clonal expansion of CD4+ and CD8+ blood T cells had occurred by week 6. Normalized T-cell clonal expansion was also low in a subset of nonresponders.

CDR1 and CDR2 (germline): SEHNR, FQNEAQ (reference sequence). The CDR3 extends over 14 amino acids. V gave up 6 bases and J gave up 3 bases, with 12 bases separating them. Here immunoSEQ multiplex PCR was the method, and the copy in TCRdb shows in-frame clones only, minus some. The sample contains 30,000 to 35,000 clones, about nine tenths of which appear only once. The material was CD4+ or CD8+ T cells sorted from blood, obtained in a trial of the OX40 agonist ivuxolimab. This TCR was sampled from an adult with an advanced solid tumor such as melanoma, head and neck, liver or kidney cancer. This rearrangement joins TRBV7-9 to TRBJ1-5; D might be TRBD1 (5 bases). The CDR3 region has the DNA TGTGCCAGCAGTAATGACAGAACCAATCAGCCCCAGCATTTT. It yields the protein CASSNDRTNQPQHF. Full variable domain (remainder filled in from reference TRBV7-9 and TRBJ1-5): DTGVSQNPRHKITKRGQNVTFRCDPISEHNRLYWYRQTLGQGPEFLTYFQNEAQLEKSRLLSDRFSAERPKGSFSTLEIQRTEQGDSAMYLCASSNDRTNQPQHFGDGTRLSIL.